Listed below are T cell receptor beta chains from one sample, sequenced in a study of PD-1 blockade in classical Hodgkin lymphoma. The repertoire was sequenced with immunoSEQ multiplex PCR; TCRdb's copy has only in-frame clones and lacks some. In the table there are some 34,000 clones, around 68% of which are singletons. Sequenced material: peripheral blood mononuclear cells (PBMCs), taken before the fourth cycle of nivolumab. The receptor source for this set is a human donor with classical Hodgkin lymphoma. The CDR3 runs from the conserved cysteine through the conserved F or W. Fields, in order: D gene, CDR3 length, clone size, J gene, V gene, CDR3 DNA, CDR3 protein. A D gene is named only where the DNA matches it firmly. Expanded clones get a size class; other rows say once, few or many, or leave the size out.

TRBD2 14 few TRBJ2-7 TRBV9 TGTGCCAGCAGCGCTAGCGGGGGGGCCTACGAGCAGTACTTC CASSASGGAYEQYF
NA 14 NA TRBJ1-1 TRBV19 TGTGCCAGTAGTATTGGTGCCACGGGGGTCGAAGCTTTCTTT CASSIGATGVEAFF
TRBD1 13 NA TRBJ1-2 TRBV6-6 TGTGCCAGCAGTTGGGGGACAGGGAATGGCTACACCTTC CASSWGTGNGYTF
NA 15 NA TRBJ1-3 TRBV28 TGTGCCAGCAGTTTCTCCCCTCAGCGGGGAAACACCATATATTTT CASSFSPQRGNTIYF
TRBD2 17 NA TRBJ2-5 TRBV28 TGTGCCAGCAGTCCCCGGGGTAGCGGGAGGGTCCAAGAGACCCAGTACTTC CASSPRGSGRVQETQYF
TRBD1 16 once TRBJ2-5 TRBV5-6 TGTGCCAGCAGCTTAAGGGACAGGGTTTATCTAGAGACCCAGTACTTC CASSLRDRVYLETQYF
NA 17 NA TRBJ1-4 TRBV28 TGTGCCAGCAGTTCCTTATCGTGGGGAGGTTTTAATGAAAAACTGTTTTTT CASSSLSWGGFNEKLFF
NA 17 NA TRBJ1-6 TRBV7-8 TGTGCCAGCAGCCCTCCTGACTACCGGGACAAGAGATCACCCCTCCACTTT CASSPPDYRDKRSPLHF
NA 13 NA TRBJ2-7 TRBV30 TGTGCCTGGGGCCCGGGACTTATCTACGAGCAGTACTTC CAWGPGLIYEQYF
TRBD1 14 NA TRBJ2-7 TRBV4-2 TGTGCCAGCAGCCTGGACAGGGGAAGCTACGAGCAGTACTTC CASSLDRGSYEQYF
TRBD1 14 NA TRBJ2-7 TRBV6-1 TGTGCCAGCACTGGGGACAGGGTCCTAGTCGAGCAGTACTTC CASTGDRVLVEQYF
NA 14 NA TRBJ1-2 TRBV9 TGTGCCAGCAGCGGACGGGACGGACTCTATGGCTACACCTTC CASSGRDGLYGYTF
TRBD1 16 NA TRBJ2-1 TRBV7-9 TGTGCCAGCAGCCGACCGGACAGGGGTGTCTTAAATGAGCAGTTCTTC CASSRPDRGVLNEQFF
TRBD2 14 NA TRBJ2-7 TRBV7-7 TGTGCCAGCAGCCCCGGGACTAGCGGGGGCGAGCAGTACTTC CASSPGTSGGEQYF
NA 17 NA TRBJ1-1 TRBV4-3 TGCGCCAGCAGCCAAGATCGCGTCCAGGGGCCAAACACTGAAGCTTTCTTT CASSQDRVQGPNTEAFF
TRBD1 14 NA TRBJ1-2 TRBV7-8 TGTGCCAGCAGCCTACGGACAGGGACAATCGGCTACACCTTC CASSLRTGTIGYTF
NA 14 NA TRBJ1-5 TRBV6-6 TGTGCCAGCAGACAACAGATAATCAATCAGCCCCAGCATTTT CASRQQIINQPQHF
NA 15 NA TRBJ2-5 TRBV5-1 TGCGCCAGCAGTACGGACAGCTGGGGGAGAGAGACCCAGTACTTC CASSTDSWGRETQYF
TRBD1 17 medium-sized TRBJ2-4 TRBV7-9 TGTGCCAGCAGCCCCCGGGATACAGGGGTCGGCAAAAACATTCAGTACTTC CASSPRDTGVGKNIQYF
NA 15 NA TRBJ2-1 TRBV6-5 TGTGCCAGCAGTTACTCTCTTGTCAGGAACAATGAGCAGTTCTTC CASSYSLVRNNEQFF
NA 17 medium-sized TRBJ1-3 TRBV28 TGTGCCAGCAGTCCCCTGGAAATTACAGAGACTGGAAACACCATATATTTT CASSPLEITETGNTIYF
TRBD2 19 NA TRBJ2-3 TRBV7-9 TGTGCCAGCAGCTTAGCACTAGCGGTGGCAACCCGCCTAGCCCATACGCAGTATTTT CASSLALAVATRLAHTQYF
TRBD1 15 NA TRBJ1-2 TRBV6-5 TGTGCCAGCAGTGCAGGACCCGGGACAGGAGCTTACTACACCTTC CASSAGPGTGAYYTF
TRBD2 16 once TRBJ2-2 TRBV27 TGTGCCAGCAAAGTTCTAGCGGGAACGAACACCGGGGAGCTGTTTTTT CASKVLAGTNTGELFF
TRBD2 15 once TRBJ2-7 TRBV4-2 TGTGCCAGCAGCCGGACTAGCGGGGGGGCAGGCGAGCAGTACTTC CASSRTSGGAGEQYF
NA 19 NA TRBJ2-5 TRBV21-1 TGTGCCAGCAGCCCCAGAAGCGGGGACAGCCGGAGGTACCAAGAGACCCAGTACTTC CASSPRSGDSRRYQETQYF
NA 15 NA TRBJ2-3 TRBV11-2 TGTGCCAGCAGCTTATTGGGTCCAGGGGCAGATACGCAGTATTTT CASSLLGPGADTQYF
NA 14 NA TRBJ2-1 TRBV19 TGTGCCAGTAGTATTTTACTATCGTCCGATGAGCAGTTCTTC CASSILLSSDEQFF
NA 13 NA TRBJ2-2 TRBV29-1 TGCAGCGTTCCCTGGGGCAGAGCCGGAGAGCTGTTTTTT CSVPWGRAGELFF
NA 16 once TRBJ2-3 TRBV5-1 TGCGCCAGCAGTAGAGAGCCGGACAGAAGCACAGATACGCAGTATTTT CASSREPDRSTDTQYF
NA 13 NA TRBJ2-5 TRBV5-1 TGCGCCAGCAGCTGGGAAGGGGGGGAGACCCAGTACTTC CASSWEGGETQYF
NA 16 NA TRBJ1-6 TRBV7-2 TGTGCCAGCAGCGCTATACAAGGGGGTTATAATTCACCCCTCCACTTT CASSAIQGGYNSPLHF
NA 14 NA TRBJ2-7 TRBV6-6 TGTGCCAGCAGTACGATGGGGGGGCGCTACGAGCAGTACTTC CASSTMGGRYEQYF
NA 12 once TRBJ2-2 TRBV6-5 TGTGCCAGCAGGAGGAATAGCGGGGAGCTGTTTTTT CASRRNSGELFF
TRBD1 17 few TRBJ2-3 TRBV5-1 TGCGCCAGCAGCTTGGGGTTCCCGGGACAGGGAGCAGATACGCAGTATTTT CASSLGFPGQGADTQYF
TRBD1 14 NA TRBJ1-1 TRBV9 TGTGCCAGCAGCGTAGTAGCAGGGGGCACTGAAGCTTTCTTT CASSVVAGGTEAFF
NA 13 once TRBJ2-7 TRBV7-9 TGTGCCAGCAGCTTAGGGGGTCCAGGCGAGCAGTACTTC CASSLGGPGEQYF
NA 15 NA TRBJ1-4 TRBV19 TGTGCCAGTAGTCCGACAGATGCAACTAATGAAAAACTGTTTTTT CASSPTDATNEKLFF
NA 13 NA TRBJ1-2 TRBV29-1 TGCAGCGTTGAGCTCGGCGGGAACTATGGCTACACCTTC CSVELGGNYGYTF
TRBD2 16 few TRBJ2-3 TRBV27 TGTGCCAGCCGCCCCGGGACTAGCGGAACCACAGATACGCAGTATTTT CASRPGTSGTTDTQYF
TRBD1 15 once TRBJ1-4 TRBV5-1 TGCGCCAGCACAGACAGGGCTGCAACTAATGAAAAACTGTTTTTT CASTDRAATNEKLFF
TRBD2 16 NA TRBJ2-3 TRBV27 TGTGCCAGCAGTTTCCTAGCGGGAGGTACCACAGATACGCAGTATTTT CASSFLAGGTTDTQYF
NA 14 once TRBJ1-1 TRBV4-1 TGCGCCAGCAGCCAAATCTCGGTGAACACTGAAGCTTTCTTT CASSQISVNTEAFF
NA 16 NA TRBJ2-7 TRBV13 TGTGCCAGCAGCTTAGGCGTGGCAGCACCCTCCTACGAGCAGTACTTC CASSLGVAAPSYEQYF
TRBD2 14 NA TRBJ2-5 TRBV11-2 TGTGCCAGCAGTAATAGCGGGGGACAAGAGACCCAGTACTTC CASSNSGGQETQYF
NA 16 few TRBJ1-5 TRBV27 TGTGCCAGCAGTTTCTTAGGGGTCGGGAGCAATCAGCCCCAGCATTTT CASSFLGVGSNQPQHF
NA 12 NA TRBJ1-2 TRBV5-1 TGCGCCAGCGGGGACACGGACTATGGCTACACCTTC CASGDTDYGYTF